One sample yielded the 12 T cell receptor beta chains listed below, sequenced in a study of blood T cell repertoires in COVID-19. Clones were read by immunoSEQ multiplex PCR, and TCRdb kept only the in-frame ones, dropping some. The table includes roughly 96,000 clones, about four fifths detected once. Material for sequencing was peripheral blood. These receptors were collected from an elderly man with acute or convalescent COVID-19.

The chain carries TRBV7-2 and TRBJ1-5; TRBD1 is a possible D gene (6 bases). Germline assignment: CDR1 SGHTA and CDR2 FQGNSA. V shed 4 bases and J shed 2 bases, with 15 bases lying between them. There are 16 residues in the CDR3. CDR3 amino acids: CASSSSLGARNQPQHF. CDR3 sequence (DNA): TGTGCCAGCAGCTCCAGCCTGGGGGCTCGCAATCAGCCCCAGCATTTT.

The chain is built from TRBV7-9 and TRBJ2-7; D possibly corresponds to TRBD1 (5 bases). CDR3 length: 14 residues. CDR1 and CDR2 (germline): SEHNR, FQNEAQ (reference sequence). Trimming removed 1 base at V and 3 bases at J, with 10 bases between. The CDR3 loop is CASSLVSQGYEQYF. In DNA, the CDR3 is TGTGCCAGCAGCTTAGTGAGCCAGGGCTACGAGCAGTACTTC. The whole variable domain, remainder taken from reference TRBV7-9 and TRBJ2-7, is DTGVSQNPRHKITKRGQNVTFRCDPISEHNRLYWYRQTLGQGPEFLTYFQNEAQLEKSRLLSDRFSAERPKGSFSTLEIQRTEQGDSAMYLCASSLVSQGYEQYFGPGTRLTVT.

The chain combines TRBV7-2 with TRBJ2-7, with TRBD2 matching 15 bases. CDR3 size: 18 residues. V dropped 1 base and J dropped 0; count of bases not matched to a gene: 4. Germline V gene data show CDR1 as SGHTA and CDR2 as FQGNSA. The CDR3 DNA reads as TGTGCCAGCAGCTTAGGGACTAGCGGGAGGGCCGTCTCCTACGAGCAGTACTTC. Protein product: CASSLGTSGRAVSYEQYF.

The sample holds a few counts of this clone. CDR3 nucleotide sequence: TGCGCCAGTCAGGTTCAAACCAACACCGGGGAGCTGTTTTTT. Translated, it gives CASQVQTNTGELFF. The chain couples TRBV4-1 to TRBJ2-2; D is uncertain. Germline assignment: CDR1 MGHRA and CDR2 YSYEKL. Trimming removed 9 bases at V and 2 bases at J, with 13 bases between. There are 14 residues in the CDR3.

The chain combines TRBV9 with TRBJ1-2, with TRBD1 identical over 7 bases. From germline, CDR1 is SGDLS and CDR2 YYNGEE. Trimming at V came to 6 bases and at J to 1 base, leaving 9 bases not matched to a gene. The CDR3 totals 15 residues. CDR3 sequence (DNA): TGTGCCAGCACGCAAGGGGGCGGTGTTAACTATGGCTACACCTTC. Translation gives CASTQGGGVNYGYTF.

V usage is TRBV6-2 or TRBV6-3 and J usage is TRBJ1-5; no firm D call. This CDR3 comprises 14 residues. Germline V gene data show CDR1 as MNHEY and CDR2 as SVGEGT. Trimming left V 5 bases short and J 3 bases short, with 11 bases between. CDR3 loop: CASSPVIVNQPQHF. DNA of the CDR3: TGTGCCAGCAGTCCGGTCATCGTCAATCAGCCCCAGCATTTT.

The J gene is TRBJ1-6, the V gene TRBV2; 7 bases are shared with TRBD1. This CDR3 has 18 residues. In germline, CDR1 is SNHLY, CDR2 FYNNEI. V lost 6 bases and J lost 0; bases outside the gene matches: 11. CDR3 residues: CASSADRARSSYNSPLHF. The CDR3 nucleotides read TGTGCCAGCAGCGCAGACAGGGCCCGGAGCTCCTATAATTCACCCCTCCACTTT. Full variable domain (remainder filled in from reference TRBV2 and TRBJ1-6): EPEVTQTPSHQVTQMGQEVILRCVPISNHLYFYWYRQILGQKVEFLVSFYNNEISEKSEIFDDQFSVERPDGSNFTLKIRSTKLEDSAMYFCASSADRARSSYNSPLHFGNGTRLTVT.

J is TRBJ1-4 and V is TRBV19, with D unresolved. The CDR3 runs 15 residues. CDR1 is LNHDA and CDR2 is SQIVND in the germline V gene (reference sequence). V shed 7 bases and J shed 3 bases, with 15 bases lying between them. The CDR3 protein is CASNLGSAPNEKLFF. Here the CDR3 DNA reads TGTGCCAGTAATCTTGGGAGCGCTCCTAATGAAAAACTGTTTTTT.

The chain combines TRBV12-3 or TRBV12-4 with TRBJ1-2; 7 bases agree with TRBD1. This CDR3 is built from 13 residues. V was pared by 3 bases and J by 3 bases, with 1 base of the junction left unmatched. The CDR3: CASSLRGHYGYTF. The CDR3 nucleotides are TGTGCCAGCAGTTTGAGGGGGCACTATGGCTACACCTTC.

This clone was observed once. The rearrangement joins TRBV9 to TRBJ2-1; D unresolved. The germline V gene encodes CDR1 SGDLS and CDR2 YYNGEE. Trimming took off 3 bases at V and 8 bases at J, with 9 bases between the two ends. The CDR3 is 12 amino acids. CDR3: CASSGLRYEQFF. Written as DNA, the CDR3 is TGTGCCAGCAGCGGCCTGCGGTATGAGCAGTTCTTC.

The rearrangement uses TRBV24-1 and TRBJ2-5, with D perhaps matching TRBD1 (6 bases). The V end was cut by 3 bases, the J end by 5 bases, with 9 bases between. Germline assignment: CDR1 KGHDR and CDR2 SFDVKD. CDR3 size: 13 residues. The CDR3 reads CATSDGGRETQYF. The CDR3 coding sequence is TGTGCCACCAGTGATGGGGGCAGGGAGACCCAGTACTTC.

CDR3 residues: CASSLSGPGNTEAFF. CDR3 nucleotides: TGTGCCAGCAGTTTGTCAGGGCCAGGGAACACTGAAGCTTTCTTT. This chain links TRBV6-5 with TRBJ1-1; TRBD1 is a possible D gene (5 bases). The CDR3 sequence is 15 residues long. V shed 4 bases and J shed 1 base, with 13 bases lying between them. Germline-derived CDR1 and CDR2 are MNHEY and SVGAGI.